This TCR beta chain originates from a study of radiation and T cells in renal cell carcinoma. As for this clone: The antigen is undetermined.

Documented time point: blood 2 weeks post-SBRT. As to treatment: 15 Gy SBRT to primary tumor, nephrectomy 4 weeks later. General study points: In blood, top tumor clones expanded by 2 weeks, shrinking by 4.

Clones were sequenced by immunoSEQ multiplex PCR, and TCRdb holds only the in-frame ones, with some missing. The data contain fewer than 55,000 clones, roughly 78% of them singletons. The ends lost 2 bases at V and 3 bases at J; junction bases unmatched: 5. The CDR3 loop spans 15 amino acids. Germline lookup yields CDR1 MNHNY and CDR2 SVGAGI (reference sequence). The sequencing here drew on blood, taken from a patient whose treatment included radiotherapy and nephrectomy. This clonotype originated in a woman in her sixties or seventies with renal cell carcinoma. This chain joins TRBV6-6 and TRBJ2-7; 9 nucleotides line up with TRBD1. CDR3 sequence: CASSYPRDRDYEQYF. The CDR3 region has the DNA TGTGCCAGCAGTTACCCGCGGGACAGGGACTACGAGCAGTACTTC.